The entry that follows covers one T cell receptor (beta chain) sequence. What it binds is not known. This sample was included in a study of T cell repertoires in cytomegalovirus infection. Whole-study context: CMV infection together with matching HLA type was indicated by public TCR beta signatures.

Each CDR3 protein gets one entry after TCRdb re-called the reads with MiXCR. This sample has a few hundred thousand distinct CDR3 sequences, with about 40% found just once. This TCR came from a human donor in good health (CMV status not recorded). Some clones in this sample may be carry-over from other donors' samples. The sequencing used cultured PBMCs, collected from culture after CMV antigen stimulation.

CDR3 DNA: TGTGCCAGCAGCTATGGACGTATTGAGCAGTTCTTC. Translating it yields CASSYGRIEQFF. V is TRBV7-2 and J is TRBJ2-1; no definite D call. Per germline, CDR1 SGHTA and CDR2 FQGNSA. The CDR3 contains 12 residues. Trimming pared 4 bases from V and 9 bases from J, leaving 10 bases between.